Shown below are 29 T cell receptor beta chains from a single sample sequenced in a study of blood T cell repertoires in COVID-19. Data came from immunoSEQ multiplex PCR; TCRdb stores just in-frame clones and leaves some out. Counted here are some 27,000 clones, around 63% occurring once; the ten biggest clones make up less than 20%. Source material: peripheral blood. Receptors were obtained from a human donor in a cohort sampled during active COVID-19.

This clone was seen repeatedly, ten times or more. J is TRBJ1-1 and V is TRBV6-2 or TRBV6-3; 10 positions agree with TRBD1. The CDR3 has 16 residues. Looked up from germline, CDR1 is MNHEY and CDR2 is SVGEGT. V shed 6 bases and J 11 bases; nucleotides not matched to a gene: 18. The CDR3 coding sequence is TGTGCCAGCAGCGGATTACCGGGACAGGGGACCTTTTTCGCTTTCTTT. It yields the protein CASSGLPGQGTFFAFF.

This clone came up a few times. This chain uses TRBV28 with TRBJ2-7; 10 bases match TRBD2. Germline V gene data show CDR1 as MDHEN and CDR2 as SYDVKM. Trimming removed 6 bases from V and 7 bases from J; junction bases left unmatched: 6. The CDR3 totals 13 residues. In DNA, the CDR3 is TGTGCCAGCAGCACAGCGGGAGGGCTGGAGCAGTACTTC. Residues: CASSTAGGLEQYF.

This rearrangement joins TRBV5-1 to TRBJ1-3, with 7 bases identical to TRBD1. The length of the CDR3 is 16 residues. V lost 0 bases, J lost 4 bases, and 7 bases stayed unmatched. Germline CDR1 reads SGHRS; CDR2 reads YFSETQ. As DNA, the CDR3 is TGCGCCAGCAGCTTGGCAGGCACAGGGGCGGGAAACACCATATATTTT. Translating it yields CASSLAGTGAGNTIYF.

The table lists this clone with a few counts. This chain connects TRBV5-1 to TRBJ2-7; possible D gene TRBD2, 6 bases. CDR1 and CDR2 from the germline V gene are SGHRS and YFSETQ. The length of the CDR3 is 14 residues. Between the trimmed V and J ends, which lost 4 bases and 2 bases, there was a span of 13 bases. The CDR3 region has the DNA TGCGCCAGCAGCCCTCTGGAGGGACCCTACGAGCAGTACTTC. This sequence encodes CASSPLEGPYEQYF.

V gene TRBV9 combines with J gene TRBJ2-2; a weak D match, TRBD2 (5 bases). Germline V gene lookup returns CDR1 SGDLS and CDR2 YYNGEE. CDR3 length: 15 residues. V lost 0 bases, J lost 5 bases, and 11 bases lay in between. The CDR3 DNA follows: TGTGCCAGCAGCGTAGGGCTAGCCACGACCGGGGAGCTGTTTTTT. Residues: CASSVGLATTGELFF.

This chain connects TRBV5-1 to TRBJ1-2; 7 bases are shared with TRBD1. CDR1 SGHRS and CDR2 YFSETQ come from the germline V gene. The junction had 5 bases not matched to a gene; V was cut back by 0 bases and J by 0 bases. The CDR3 has 16 amino acids. This chain's CDR3 is CASSLVGTETNYGYTF. CDR3 coding DNA: TGCGCCAGCAGCTTGGTGGGGACAGAAACTAACTATGGCTACACCTTC.

J is TRBJ2-2 and V is TRBV18; D ambiguous. The V end was cut by 5 bases, the J end by 4 bases, with 14 bases between. The germline gives CDR1 KGHSH, CDR2 LQKENI. CDR3 size: 15 residues. The CDR3 protein is CASSTRGARTGELFF. For the CDR3, the DNA is TGTGCCAGCTCAACCCGAGGAGCTCGCACCGGGGAGCTGTTTTTT.

The rearrangement joins TRBV11-2 to TRBJ2-5; TRBD2 matches at 7 bases. Looked up from germline, CDR1 is SGHAT and CDR2 is FQNNGV. This CDR3 region has 14 residues. The trim removed 1 base at V and 2 bases at J, leaving 1 base unmatched. Written as DNA, the CDR3 is TGTGCCAGCAGCTTAGGAGCGGGGCAAGAGACCCAGTACTTC. The encoded protein is CASSLGAGQETQYF.

The rearrangement joins TRBV24-1 to TRBJ1-1, with 7 bases lining up with TRBD1. Germline loops: CDR1 KGHDR, CDR2 SFDVKD. V gave up 2 bases and J gave up 0 bases; unmatched junction bases: 2. This CDR3 contains 15 residues. The CDR3 protein is CATSDSTGMNTEAFF. CDR3 coding DNA: TGTGCCACCAGTGATTCGACAGGGATGAACACTGAAGCTTTCTTT.

This clone was seen only a few times. The rearrangement joins TRBV2 to TRBJ2-3; 10 bases line up with TRBD2. Per germline, CDR1 SNHLY and CDR2 FYNNEI. After removal of 4 bases from V and 6 bases from J, the junction contained 7 bases not matched to a gene. The CDR3 covers 15 residues. CDR3 region: CASSAATSGLDTQYF. The CDR3 DNA is TGTGCCAGCAGTGCGGCGACTAGCGGGCTTGATACGCAGTATTTT.

The V call is TRBV6-5, the J call TRBJ2-5; D is uncertain. V gave up 6 bases and J gave up 1 base, with 9 bases separating them. In germline, CDR1 is MNHEY, CDR2 SVGAGI. CDR3 length: 13 residues. This chain's CDR3 is CASSQEFQETQYF. CDR3 sequence (DNA): TGTGCCAGCAGCCAGGAATTCCAAGAGACCCAGTACTTC.

The rearrangement joins TRBV7-2 to TRBJ2-5; 7 bases are a match to TRBD1. The V segment lost 1 base and the J segment 6 bases; nucleotides outside the gene matches: 14. The length of the CDR3 is 17 residues. Germline V CDR1 and CDR2: SGHTA, FQGNSA. The chain's CDR3 is CASSLGPWAGGTKTQYF. The CDR3 DNA follows: TGTGCCAGCAGCTTAGGCCCCTGGGCAGGGGGTACGAAGACCCAGTACTTC.

The V and J genes are TRBV7-2 and TRBJ2-3; the match to TRBD2 covers 9 bases. The ends lost 3 bases at V and 6 bases at J; junction bases unmatched: 4. Looked up from germline, CDR1 is SGHTA and CDR2 is FQGNSA. CDR3 length equals 14 residues. CDR3 sequence: CASSFGGGADTQYF. Written as DNA, the CDR3 is TGTGCCAGCAGCTTTGGCGGGGGGGCCGATACGCAGTATTTT.

This rearrangement joins TRBV28 to TRBJ1-1, with 8 bases that match TRBD1. Germline V gene sequence: CDR1 MDHEN, CDR2 SYDVKM. The CDR3 extends over 15 amino acids. J was trimmed by 3 bases and V by 1 base; bases with no gene match: 4. For the CDR3, the DNA is TGTGCCAGCAGTTTATACAGGGGGAGAGACACTGAAGCTTTCTTT. This sequence encodes CASSLYRGRDTEAFF.

In this sample, this clone turned up a few times. The V and J genes are TRBV4-1 and TRBJ1-6; tentative D call: TRBD1 (6 bases). Germline CDR1 and CDR2: MGHRA and YSYEKL. Between the trimmed V and J ends, which lost 9 bases and 9 bases, there was a span of 15 bases. The CDR3 sequence is 13 residues long. The CDR3 coding sequence is TGCGCCAGTTCACAGGGAGTGAGTTCACCCCTCCACTTT. Residues: CASSQGVSSPLHF.

The sample holds a few counts of this clone. V usage is TRBV29-1 and J usage is TRBJ2-5; D unresolved. V shed 4 bases and J shed 2 bases, with 8 bases lying between them. The CDR3 is 12 residues long. Germline values: CDR1 SQVTM, CDR2 ANQGSEA. DNA for the CDR3: TGCAGCGTTGCGGCGGCGCAAGAGACCCAGTACTTC. It specifies CSVAAAQETQYF.

The J gene is TRBJ2-1, the V gene TRBV4-1, with 12 positions matching TRBD2. CDR1 and CDR2 (germline): MGHRA, YSYEKL. V dropped 4 bases and J dropped 3; count of bases not matched to a gene: 4. This CDR3 region has 16 residues. CDR3 in amino acids: CASSRTSGNIYNEQFF. The CDR3 nucleotides are TGCGCCAGCAGCCGGACTAGCGGGAATATCTACAATGAGCAGTTCTTC.

The chain joins TRBV27 to TRBJ1-1; D remains unclear. Trimming took 6 bases from V and 8 from J, leaving 7 bases between them. Looked up from germline, CDR1 is MNHEY and CDR2 is SMNVEV (reference sequence). CDR3 length: 10 residues. CDR3: CASSPQEAFF. CDR3 DNA: TGTGCCAGCAGCCCCCAAGAAGCTTTCTTT.

The rearrangement uses TRBV4-1 and TRBJ2-7, with D possibly matching TRBD2 (6 bases). Germline V gene lookup returns CDR1 MGHRA and CDR2 YSYEKL. V was pared by 7 bases and J by 7 bases, with 23 bases between. The CDR3 spans 15 residues. Here the CDR3 DNA reads TGCGCCAGCACCCTCGAGGAGGGCCCCAGTTTTGAGCAGTACTTC. Amino acids: CASTLEEGPSFEQYF.

The chain recombines TRBV28 with TRBJ2-4; 7 bases are shared with TRBD2. In germline, CDR1 is MDHEN, CDR2 SYDVKM. The CDR3 has 13 residues. V trimming: 5 bases; J trimming: 5 bases; junction bases outside the gene matches: 3. In DNA, the CDR3 is TGTGCCAGCAGTCGCCTAGCGGAAAACATTCAGTACTTC. Protein product: CASSRLAENIQYF.

This rearrangement joins TRBV2 to TRBJ1-6; possible D gene TRBD1, 6 bases. Germline V CDR1 and CDR2: SNHLY, FYNNEI. Trimming shortened V by 9 bases and J by 2 bases, and 20 bases separated the two germline ends. The CDR3 has 17 residues. CDR3 DNA: TGTGCCAGTCGACAGGCACCTAGTGAGGCCTATAATTCACCCCTCCACTTT. Amino acids: CASRQAPSEAYNSPLHF.

This clone was observed once. This chain connects TRBV4-2 to TRBJ2-6, with D perhaps matching TRBD1 (6 bases). Germline V gene sequence: CDR1 LGHNA, CDR2 YNFKEQ. V lost 1 base and J 0 bases, leaving 16 bases between the germline ends. This CDR3 comprises 19 residues. Here the CDR3 reads CASSQADSYGTSGANVLTF. The CDR3 region has the DNA TGTGCCAGCAGCCAAGCGGACAGCTACGGGACCTCTGGGGCCAACGTCCTGACTTTC.

The rearrangement uses TRBV7-9 and TRBJ2-5, with 13 bases aligning to TRBD2. V trimming: 5 bases; J trimming: 5 bases; junction bases outside the gene matches: 8. Germline CDR1 is SEHNR and CDR2 is FQNEAQ (reference sequence). The CDR3 is 16 amino acids. In DNA form, the CDR3 reads TGTGCCAGCAGCCCCTGGACTAGCGGGAGCTTGGAGACCCAGTACTTC. This encodes CASSPWTSGSLETQYF.

The chain employs TRBV6-5 and TRBJ2-7; no definite D call. Germline lookup yields CDR1 MNHEY and CDR2 SVGAGI. V was shortened by 5 bases and J by 4 bases, with 6 bases between the two germline ends. This CDR3 has 11 residues. This chain's CDR3 is CASSTFYEQYF. The CDR3 DNA reads as TGTGCCAGCAGTACATTTTACGAGCAGTACTTC.

The gene calls are TRBV7-9 and TRBJ2-3; tentatively, D is TRBD1 (6 bases). The CDR3 totals 11 residues. The germline gives CDR1 SEHNR, CDR2 FQNEAQ (reference sequence). Trimming removed 8 bases at V and 7 bases at J, with 10 bases between. The CDR3 sequence is CASGGGHTQYF. The CDR3 nucleotides read TGTGCCAGCGGTGGGGGCCATACGCAGTATTTT.

This chain links TRBV11-3 with TRBJ2-4; no firm D call. V lost 4 bases and J 0 bases, leaving 10 bases between the germline ends. Per the germline V gene, CDR1 is SGHNT and CDR2 is YENEEA. The CDR3 is made up of 15 amino acids. CDR3 region: CASSSLRLAKNIQYF. CDR3 in DNA: TGTGCCAGCAGCTCCTTAAGACTAGCCAAAAACATTCAGTACTTC.

This clone was counted only a few times. The J gene is TRBJ2-3, the V gene TRBV7-2, with 8 positions matching TRBD1. The CDR3 totals 17 residues. In germline, CDR1 is SGHTA, CDR2 FQGNSA. The junction had 5 bases not matched to a gene; V was cut back by 0 bases and J by 0 bases. CDR3 sequence (DNA): TGTGCCAGCAGCTTAGCCCGGGACAGGTATAGCACAGATACGCAGTATTTT. Translating gives CASSLARDRYSTDTQYF.

This clone has a single count. The V and J genes are TRBV5-4 and TRBJ2-2; tentatively, D is TRBD1 (6 bases). Looked up from germline, CDR1 is SGHNT and CDR2 is YYREEE (reference sequence). Trimming left V 1 base short and J 4 bases short, with 11 bases between. This CDR3 spans 15 amino acids. Here the CDR3 reads CASSLRQGRTGELFF. CDR3 nucleotide sequence: TGTGCCAGCAGCTTGCGTCAGGGGCGCACCGGGGAGCTGTTTTTT.

The V and J genes are TRBV30 and TRBJ2-3; 8 nucleotides align to TRBD2. The CDR3 sequence is 14 residues long. Germline CDR1 and CDR2: GTSNPN and SVGIG (reference sequence). The ends lost 5 bases at V and 5 bases at J; junction bases unmatched: 9. CDR3 sequence reads: CAWGPGGAIDTQYF. The CDR3 bases are TGTGCCTGGGGCCCCGGGGGGGCCATAGATACGCAGTATTTT. Based on the CDR3 plus reference TRBV30 and TRBJ2-3, the full variable domain is SQTIHQWPATLVQPVGSPLSLECTVEGTSNPNLYWYRQAAGRGLQLLFYSVGIGQISSEVPQNLSASRPQDRQFILSSKKLLLSDSGFYLCAWGPGGAIDTQYFGPGTRLTVL.